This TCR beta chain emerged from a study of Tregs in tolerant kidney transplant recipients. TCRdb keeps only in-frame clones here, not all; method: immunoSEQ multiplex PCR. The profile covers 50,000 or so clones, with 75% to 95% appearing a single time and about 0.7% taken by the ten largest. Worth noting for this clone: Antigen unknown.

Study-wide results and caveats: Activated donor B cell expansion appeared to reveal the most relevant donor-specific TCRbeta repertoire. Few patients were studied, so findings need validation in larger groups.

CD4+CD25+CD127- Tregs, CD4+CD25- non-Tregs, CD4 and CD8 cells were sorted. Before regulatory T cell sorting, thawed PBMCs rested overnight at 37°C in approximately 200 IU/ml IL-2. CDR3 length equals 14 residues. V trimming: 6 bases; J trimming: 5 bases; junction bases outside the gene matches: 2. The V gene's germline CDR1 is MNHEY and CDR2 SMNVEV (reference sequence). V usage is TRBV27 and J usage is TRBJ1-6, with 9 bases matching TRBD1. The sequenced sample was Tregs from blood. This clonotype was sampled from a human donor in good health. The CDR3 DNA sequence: TGTGCCAGCAGCCGGGACAGGGATAATTCACCCCTCCACTTT. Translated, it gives CASSRDRDNSPLHF.